Given below is one T cell receptor beta chain in context. The table lists this clonotype with many counts. The antigen this receptor binds is unknown. Base qualities are not recorded, but no much larger clone differs from it by a single base. The data belong to a study of low-dose radiotherapy and immunotherapy resistance in tumors (dated 2022 in TCRdb). About the full investigation: In Cohort 1, each fraction delivered 0.5 Gy every 2 weeks, and the prescribed total PTV dose was 6.5 Gy. Cohort 2 received 1 Gy per fraction every two weeks, with a total of 13 Gy over 26 weeks. Nivolumab was administered intravenously as a 240 mg flat dose every two weeks, and ipilimumab was administered intravenously at 1 mg/kg every six weeks. Cyclophosphamide 200 mg/m2 was given intravenously every two weeks, one day before each radiation and immunotherapy administration. Aspirin 300 mg was taken orally once daily by patients for four cycles, starting on cycle 1 day 1. Trial participants were not randomized into treatment groups. Eight patients were included in the translational analysis: three from the first dose cohort and the first five from the second dose cohort.

The label giving this sample's time point can be read as: after trial treatment. What the treatment or condition label conveys for this sample: LDRT plus nivolumab, ipilimumab, low-dose cyclophosphamide and aspirin (RACIN trial). The donors took part in RACIN, a single-arm, phase I, dose-escalation trial that combined nivolumab, ipilimumab, aspirin, low-dose cyclophosphamide and low-dose radiotherapy. Eligible patients had advanced, TIL-negative solid tumors. To make first-strand cDNA, Superscript III was used along with a set of TRAV- and TRBV-specific primers so that both the TCRalpha and TCRbeta chains were covered. TCRs were amplified for 20 PCR cycles with Phusion, using a constant-region primer paired with the adapter attached to the V primers. Isolated mRNA was amplified with the MessageAmp II aRNA Amplification Kit, using a roughly 15-hour in vitro transcription at 37°C. mRNA for TCR sequencing was isolated with the Dynabeads mRNA DIRECT Purification Kit. Indexed Illumina adapters were added in a second Phusion PCR of about 24 cycles, after which AMPure XP beads were used to purify the products. Deep sequencing of TCRalpha and TCRbeta libraries was performed on an Illumina MiniSeq instrument. Per the source publication's procedure: Using custom Perl scripts, TCR sequences encoding the same protein were pooled, out-of-frame sequences were removed, and the abundance of each clonotype was computed. Any TCR sequence supported by only a single read was excluded from analysis. Among the metrics used to describe the repertoires were Shannon entropy, Gini index, clonality, richness, and the frequency of TCRs shared between repertoires. TCRdb reprocessed the public reads (quality trimming at Q25 with fastp, clone calling with MiXCR) and kept in-frame beta chains. All rows with the same CDR3 protein become a single entry with the most common DNA and genes. These V and J calls originate from TCRdb's pipeline instead of the authors' own analysis. In all, the sample holds about 39,000 distinct CDR3 sequences, and 20% to 25% of those were seen once. The top ten hold approximately 8.3% of the sample.

Trimming at the junction amounts to 5 bases on V and 0 bases on J, and the germline ends lie 17 bases apart. CDR1 and CDR2 are drawn from the germline V gene (reference sequence): SEHNR, FQNEAQ. The CDR3 numbers 17 residues from cysteine through phenylalanine. Only the CDR3 region is kept as DNA, spanning 51 bases read in frame from base 1. The chain couples TRBV7-9 to TRBJ2-4, with an unclear D gene assignment. The origin of this receptor is a female donor with ovarian cancer. This specimen consisted of PBMCs, obtained after low-dose radiotherapy plus immunotherapy. The CDR3 amino acid sequence is: CASSPDGDILAKNIQYF. The DNA reads as follows: TGTGCCAGCAGCCCGGACGGAGACATCTTAGCCAAAAACATTCAGTACTTC. Here the CDR3 is joined to the reference TRBV7-9 and TRBJ2-4 genes, and the full variable domain is: DTGVSQNPRHKITKRGQNVTFRCDPISEHNRLYWYRQTLGQGPEFLTYFQNEAQLEKSRLLSDRFSAERPKGSFSTLEIQRTEQGDSAMYLCASSPDGDILAKNIQYFGAGTRLSVL.